The TCR beta chain described here comes from a study of blood T cell repertoires in COVID-19. Study information: Samples representing acute and convalescent COVID-19 were sourced from the United States, Italy and Spain. In each case, the material was cDNA or gDNA derived from T cells, B-cell-depleted T cells, or PBMCs.

TCRdb keeps only in-frame clones here, not all; method: immunoSEQ multiplex PCR. The sample holds about 190,000 clones; around 90% are singletons and the top ten take 0.62%. V was cut by 4 bases and J by 6 bases, with 19 bases left in between. The length of the CDR3 is 16 residues. Per the germline V gene, CDR1 is SGDLS and CDR2 is YYNGEE. Source material: peripheral blood. This sequence was found in a man aged 50 to 60 with acute or convalescent COVID-19. The V gene is TRBV9, the J gene TRBJ2-2, with D maybe TRBD2 (5 bases). CDR3 residues: CASSSTIHAGAGELFF. CDR3 bases: TGTGCCAGCAGCTCAACGATTCACGCCGGGGCCGGGGAGCTGTTTTTT.